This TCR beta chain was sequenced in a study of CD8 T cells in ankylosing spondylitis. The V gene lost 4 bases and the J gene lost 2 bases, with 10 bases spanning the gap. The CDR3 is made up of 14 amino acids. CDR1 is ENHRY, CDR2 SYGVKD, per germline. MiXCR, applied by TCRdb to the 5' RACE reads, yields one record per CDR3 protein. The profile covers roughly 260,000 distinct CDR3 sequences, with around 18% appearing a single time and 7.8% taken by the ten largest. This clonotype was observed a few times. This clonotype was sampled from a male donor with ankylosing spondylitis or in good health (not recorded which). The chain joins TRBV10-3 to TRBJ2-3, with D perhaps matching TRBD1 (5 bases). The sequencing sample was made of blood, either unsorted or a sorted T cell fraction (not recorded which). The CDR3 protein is CAISVQGYTDTQYF. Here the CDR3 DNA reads TGTGCCATCAGTGTTCAGGGCTACACAGATACGCAGTATTTT.